The T cell receptor (beta chain) under discussion was sequenced for a study of blood T cell repertoires in COVID-19. Study-level background: The cDNA or gDNA used as material had been derived from T cells, B-cell-depleted T cells, or PBMCs.

Source study methods: Amplified reference gene primers provided the basis for estimating nucleated cell counts. The assay was immunoSEQ multiplex PCR, and TCRdb's table has in-frame clones only and misses some. V and J calls and clone size are given by that table; D and trimming were obtained from the DNA. Of tens of thousands of clones listed, roughly 80% are singletons. Germline CDR1 LNHDA, CDR2 SQIVND (reference sequence). The CDR3 runs to 13 residues. V was shortened by 5 bases and J by 0 bases, with 7 bases between the two germline ends. The TCR was taken from a man aged 45 to 65 with acute or convalescent COVID-19. The chain is built from TRBV19 and TRBJ2-5; no definite D call. The sequencing input was peripheral blood. CDR3 residues: CASSPLYQETQYF. The CDR3 nucleotides are TGTGCCAGTAGTCCCCTGTACCAAGAGACCCAGTACTTC.